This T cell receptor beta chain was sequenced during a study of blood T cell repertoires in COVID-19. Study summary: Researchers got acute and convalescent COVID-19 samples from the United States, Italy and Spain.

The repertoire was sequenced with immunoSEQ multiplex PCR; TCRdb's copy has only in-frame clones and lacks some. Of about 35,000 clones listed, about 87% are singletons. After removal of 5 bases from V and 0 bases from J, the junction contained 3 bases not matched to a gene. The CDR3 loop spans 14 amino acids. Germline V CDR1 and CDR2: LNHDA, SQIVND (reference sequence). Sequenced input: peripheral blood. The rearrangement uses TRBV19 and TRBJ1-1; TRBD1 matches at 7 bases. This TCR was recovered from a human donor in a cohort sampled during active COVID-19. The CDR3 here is CASSPGQMNTEAFF. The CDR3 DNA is TGTGCCAGTAGTCCGGGACAGATGAACACTGAAGCTTTCTTT.